These 30 T cell receptor beta chains came from one sample sequenced in a study of T cell changes during pregnancy in multiple sclerosis. Assay used: immunoSEQ multiplex PCR; TCRdb lists only in-frame clones, some missing. The table lists about 110,000 clones, around 90% of them singletons. The sample consisted of peripheral blood, taken after pregnancy. These receptors were obtained from a female donor with multiple sclerosis, enrolled in a pregnancy study.

The chain carries TRBV5-4 and TRBJ2-3; 8 bases map to TRBD2. The CDR3 is 15 residues long. Germline loops: CDR1 SGHNT, CDR2 YYREEE (reference sequence). J gave up 5 bases and V 3 bases, and 8 bases lay outside the gene matches. DNA for the CDR3: TGTGCCAGCAGCTCCGGACTAGCTTCCGTAGATACGCAGTATTTT. Protein product: CASSSGLASVDTQYF. Full variable domain (outside the CDR3, taken from reference TRBV5-4 and TRBJ2-3): ETGVTQSPTHLIKTRGQQVTLRCSSQSGHNTVSWYQQALGQGPQFIFQYYREEENGRGNFPPRFSGLQFPNYSSELNVNALELDDSALYLCASSSGLASVDTQYFGPGTRLTVL.

The genes are TRBV5-4 and TRBJ1-1; the D is unclear. This CDR3 has 14 residues. CDR1 and CDR2 from the germline V gene are SGHNT and YYREEE (reference sequence). V dropped 0 bases and J dropped 2 bases, with 8 bases sitting between them. The CDR3 spells CASSLEGLNTEAFF. The CDR3 nucleotides are TGTGCCAGCAGCTTGGAAGGACTAAACACTGAAGCTTTCTTT.

The chain uses TRBV2 and TRBJ2-7; TRBD2 aligns across 11 bases. V lost 6 bases to trimming and J lost 3 bases; unmatched junction nucleotides: 10. The CDR3 consists of 16 residues. Germline V CDR1 and CDR2: SNHLY, FYNNEI. The CDR3 DNA reads TGTGCCAGCAGCCCAAGAACTAGCGGGAGCTACTACGAGCAGTACTTC. It is translated as CASSPRTSGSYYEQYF.

This clone was recorded only once. The chain recombines TRBV18 with TRBJ1-2; 9 positions agree with TRBD1. The J segment lost 4 bases and the V segment lost 3 bases, leaving 6 bases of the junction unmatched. Germline CDR1 KGHSH, CDR2 LQKENI. This CDR3 comprises 15 residues. The CDR3 nucleotides are TGTGCCAGCTCACCCGGGACAGGGACTTTCTATGGCTACACCTTC. Protein sequence: CASSPGTGTFYGYTF. Combining the CDR3 with reference TRBV18 and TRBJ1-2 gives the whole variable domain NAGVMQNPRHLVRRRGQEARLRCSPMKGHSHVYWYRQLPEEGLKFMVYLQKENIIDESGMPKERFSAEFPKEGPSILRIQQVVRGDSAAYFCASSPGTGTFYGYTFGSGTRLTVV.

This chain links TRBV7-2 with TRBJ2-1, with 7 bases lining up with TRBD2. V shed 0 bases, J shed 2 bases, and the junction held 4 bases outside the gene matches. CDR3 size: 16 residues. Germline CDR1 reads SGHTA; CDR2 reads FQGNSA. CDR3 in amino acids: CASSLALAGAYNEQFF. Here the CDR3 DNA reads TGTGCCAGCAGCTTAGCGCTGGCGGGGGCCTACAATGAGCAGTTCTTC. Using reference TRBV7-2 and TRBJ2-1 for the parts outside the CDR3, the full variable domain is GAGVSQSPSNKVTEKGKDVELRCDPISGHTALYWYRQSLGQGLEFLIYFQGNSAPDKSGLPSDRFSAERTGGSVSTLTIQRTQQEDSAVYLCASSLALAGAYNEQFFGPGTRLTVL.

The chain carries TRBV7-3 and TRBJ1-1; 7 bases fit TRBD1. This CDR3 region has 15 residues. Germline CDR1 and CDR2: SGHTA and FQGTGA. The V gene end was trimmed by 0 bases and the J gene end by 0 bases; junction bases not matched to a gene: 1. CDR3 in amino acids: CASSLTTGLNTEAFF. The DNA for the CDR3 is TGTGCCAGCAGCTTAACGACAGGGTTGAACACTGAAGCTTTCTTT.

Concerning this clone: The junction differs from germline at one of its ends, possibly a read error. The V and J genes are TRBV5-1 and TRBJ1-2, with 10 nucleotides matching TRBD1. Germline CDR1 is SGHRS and CDR2 is YFSETQ. The CDR3 runs 15 residues. CDR3 in amino acids: CASSLGTGDNYGYTF. The CDR3 DNA is TGCGCCAGCAGTTTGGGGACAGGGGACAACTATGGCTACACCTTC.

V and J are TRBV18 and TRBJ1-1, with 8 bases aligning to TRBD1. In germline, CDR1 is KGHSH, CDR2 LQKENI. The V gene end was trimmed by 6 bases and the J gene end by 6 bases; junction bases not matched to a gene: 9. The CDR3 is 14 residues long. The CDR3 sequence: CASSPDRVYAEAFF. DNA for the CDR3: TGTGCCAGCTCGCCGGACAGGGTTTACGCTGAAGCTTTCTTT.

The chain recombines TRBV7-9 with TRBJ2-1; the match to TRBD1 covers 10 bases. The V gene's germline CDR1 is SEHNR and CDR2 FQNEAQ (reference sequence). The CDR3 is 16 residues long. V lost 3 bases and J lost 8; bases outside the gene matches: 10. CDR3 residues: CASSLSRRQGADEQFF. In DNA, the CDR3 is TGTGCCAGCAGCTTGAGCAGGAGACAGGGGGCCGATGAGCAGTTCTTC.

The chain joins TRBV2 to TRBJ2-5; 7 bases are shared with TRBD2. Germline lookup yields CDR1 SNHLY and CDR2 FYNNEI. This CDR3 spans 15 amino acids. V trimming: 4 bases; J trimming: 4 bases; junction bases outside the gene matches: 9. The CDR3 loop reads CASSGRAGKVETQYF. The CDR3 coding sequence is TGTGCCAGCAGTGGTAGAGCGGGGAAAGTAGAGACCCAGTACTTC.

This chain connects TRBV19 to TRBJ2-3; 8 positions agree with TRBD2. The CDR3 length is 14 residues. The germline V gene encodes CDR1 LNHDA and CDR2 SQIVND (reference sequence). The V and J ends lost 10 bases and 3 bases, in that order; junction bases with no gene match: 9. The CDR3 coding sequence is TGTGCCACCCAGCGGGAGAAACGGACAGATACGCAGTATTTT. Translation: CATQREKRTDTQYF.

The genes are TRBV7-3 and TRBJ2-2; 7 bases agree with TRBD2. This CDR3 has 13 residues. The J segment lost 6 bases and the V segment lost 5 bases, leaving 3 bases of the junction unmatched. Germline V gene lookup returns CDR1 SGHTA and CDR2 FQGTGA. The CDR3 region is CASSATSAGELFF. The CDR3 DNA reads as TGTGCCAGCAGCGCCACTAGCGCCGGGGAGCTGTTTTTT.

This chain links TRBV28 with TRBJ1-6; D unclear. This CDR3 contains 12 residues. Trimming pared 3 bases from V and 7 bases from J, leaving 4 bases between. Germline assignment: CDR1 MDHEN and CDR2 SYDVKM. The CDR3 DNA reads TGTGCCAGCAGTTTTCAGAATTCACCCCTCCACTTT. Translating gives CASSFQNSPLHF.

The V call is TRBV7-3, the J call TRBJ1-1, with unresolved D. This CDR3 comprises 13 residues. The ends were cut back, 5 bases at V and 2 bases at J, with 9 bases in the middle. Germline V gene data show CDR1 as SGHTA and CDR2 as FQGTGA. CDR3 in amino acids: CASSPRVNTEAFF. The CDR3, as DNA: TGTGCCAGCAGCCCCCGCGTCAACACTGAAGCTTTCTTT.

DNA of the CDR3: TGCAGCGTTGTCAGATTCAGGGCGTACAATGAGCAGTTCTTC. Translating it yields CSVVRFRAYNEQFF. This chain joins TRBV29-1 and TRBJ2-1; D possibly corresponds to TRBD1 (5 bases). Trimming shortened V by 4 bases and J by 4 bases, and 14 bases separated the two germline ends. The CDR3 spans 14 residues. Germline CDR1 reads SQVTM; CDR2 reads ANQGSEA.

V and J are TRBV15 and TRBJ1-4; maybe TRBD1 (5 bases). Looked up from germline, CDR1 is LNHNV and CDR2 is YYDKDF (reference sequence). Trimming took off 5 bases at V and 3 bases at J, with 13 bases between the two ends. The CDR3 is 15 residues long. The CDR3 region is CATSHEDTPNEKLFF. CDR3 nucleotide sequence: TGTGCCACCAGCCATGAGGACACCCCTAATGAAAAACTGTTTTTT.

V usage is TRBV2 and J usage is TRBJ1-4, with a tentative D call TRBD1 (5 bases). Germline CDR1 SNHLY, CDR2 FYNNEI. The CDR3 totals 13 residues. The germline V and J ends were trimmed by 9 bases and 8 bases, with 16 bases remaining between them. CDR3: CASFRDWGEKLFF. DNA of the CDR3: TGTGCCAGTTTCCGGGACTGGGGGGAAAAACTGTTTTTT.

The chain couples TRBV27 to TRBJ2-3, with TRBD1 identical over 8 bases. After removal of 5 bases from V and 4 bases from J, the junction contained 5 bases not matched to a gene. The CDR3 is 14 residues long. Germline CDR1 MNHEY, CDR2 SMNVEV (reference sequence). The CDR3 DNA sequence: TGTGCCAGCAGTCTCCGACAGGGGCCAGATACGCAGTATTTT. Protein product: CASSLRQGPDTQYF.

This clone was counted between two and nine times. The V and J genes are TRBV7-3 and TRBJ1-1; no clear D. V lost 5 bases and J lost 0, with 13 bases in between. Germline V gives CDR1 SGHTA, CDR2 FQGTGA. The CDR3 runs 15 residues. The CDR3 coding sequence is TGTGCCAGCAGCCCATGGGCCTCGATGAACACTGAAGCTTTCTTT. Protein product: CASSPWASMNTEAFF.

This chain joins TRBV5-1 and TRBJ1-2; 9 bases align to TRBD1. V trimming: 2 bases; J trimming: 4 bases; junction bases outside the gene matches: 9. Germline loops: CDR1 SGHRS, CDR2 YFSETQ. The CDR3 has 16 residues. The CDR3 nucleotides are TGCGCCAGCAGCTTATCCACGGGACAGGGTATCTATGGCTACACCTTC. This gives the protein CASSLSTGQGIYGYTF.

J is TRBJ2-3 and V is TRBV7-6, with 12 bases fitting TRBD2. Germline CDR1 reads SGHVS; CDR2 reads FNYEAQ. The CDR3 is made up of 19 amino acids. V dropped 0 bases and J dropped 1; count of bases not matched to a gene: 8. In nucleotides, the CDR3 is TGTGCCAGCAGCTTAGCGCGGCTAGCGGGAGGGCCGGGCACAGATACGCAGTATTTT. This encodes CASSLARLAGGPGTDTQYF.

This chain uses TRBV5-1 with TRBJ1-5; the match to TRBD1 covers 10 bases. Germline values: CDR1 SGHRS, CDR2 YFSETQ. The CDR3 is 16 residues long. Trimming removed 1 base from V and 2 bases from J; junction bases left unmatched: 3. The chain's CDR3 is CASSLSGTGGNQPQHF. The CDR3 DNA follows: TGCGCCAGCAGCTTGTCCGGGACAGGGGGCAATCAGCCCCAGCATTTT.

This clone is a singleton in its sample. This rearrangement joins TRBV5-1 to TRBJ1-4, with 8 bases that match TRBD1. Germline CDR1 reads SGHRS; CDR2 reads YFSETQ. With 0 bases clipped from V and 7 bases from J, the junction kept 5 bases outside the gene matches. The CDR3 totals 15 residues. The CDR3 spells CASSLGQGQSEKLFF. CDR3 nucleotides: TGCGCCAGCAGCTTGGGACAGGGGCAGAGTGAAAAACTGTTTTTT.

DNA for the CDR3: TGTGCCAGCAGTCTGGTGGTAGCGGGACGCCATGAGCAGTTCTTC. Translated: CASSLVVAGRHEQFF. The chain combines TRBV28 with TRBJ2-1, with TRBD2 matching over 8 bases. Germline V gene sequence: CDR1 MDHEN, CDR2 SYDVKM. This CDR3 spans 15 amino acids. Germline trimming cut 5 bases from V and 8 bases from J; bases unmatched to any gene: 11.

The V and J genes are TRBV6-5 and TRBJ1-2, with D maybe TRBD1 (5 bases). This CDR3 spans 14 amino acids. V lost 2 bases to trimming and J lost 6 bases, with 13 bases between them. Germline V gives CDR1 MNHEY, CDR2 SVGAGI. The CDR3 protein is CASSYGGGGDGYTF. CDR3 DNA: TGTGCCAGCAGTTACGGGGGAGGCGGCGATGGCTACACCTTC.

The chain is built from TRBV5-4 and TRBJ2-2, with TRBD2 matching 8 bases. Trimming cost V 4 bases and J 1 base; bases outside gene matches: 6. The CDR3 sequence is 16 residues long. The germline V gene encodes CDR1 SGHNT and CDR2 YYREEE (reference sequence). The CDR3 bases are TGTGCCAGCAGCCCCCAAACTAGCGGGAACACCGGGGAGCTGTTTTTT. Translated: CASSPQTSGNTGELFF. Using reference TRBV5-4 and TRBJ2-2 for the parts outside the CDR3, the full variable domain is ETGVTQSPTHLIKTRGQQVTLRCSSQSGHNTVSWYQQALGQGPQFIFQYYREEENGRGNFPPRFSGLQFPNYSSELNVNALELDDSALYLCASSPQTSGNTGELFFGEGSRLTVL.

This chain joins TRBV5-1 and TRBJ1-2; 8 bases line up with TRBD1. Germline trimming cut 3 bases from V and 2 bases from J; bases unmatched to any gene: 6. The CDR3 spans 15 residues. Germline lookup yields CDR1 SGHRS and CDR2 YFSETQ. CDR3 sequence reads: CASSSSGQGNYGYTF. The CDR3 DNA follows: TGCGCCAGCAGCTCCAGTGGACAGGGCAACTATGGCTACACCTTC.

This clone has just a few counts. The chain links TRBV28 to TRBJ2-7; 8 nucleotides line up with TRBD1. The length of the CDR3 is 17 residues. V shed 4 bases, J shed 2 bases, and the junction held 13 bases outside the gene matches. From germline, CDR1 is MDHEN and CDR2 SYDVKM. In nucleotides, the CDR3 is TGTGCCAGCAGTTCCCATTCCGAATGGACAGGGACCTACGAGCAGTACTTC. It codes for CASSSHSEWTGTYEQYF.

V usage is TRBV2 and J usage is TRBJ2-1, with 8 bases identical to TRBD1. This CDR3 comprises 16 residues. Trimming took 6 bases from V and 6 from J; bases not matched to a gene: 13. Germline V gives CDR1 SNHLY, CDR2 FYNNEI. DNA of the CDR3: TGTGCCAGCAGGTCGCTCCCCGGGACAGGTCCCAATGAGCAGTTCTTC. Amino acid sequence: CASRSLPGTGPNEQFF.

The chain combines TRBV11-1 with TRBJ2-7; 9 positions match TRBD1. Germline V gene data show CDR1 as SGHAT and CDR2 as FQDESV (reference sequence). After removal of 3 bases from V and 1 base from J, the junction contained 4 bases not matched to a gene. The CDR3 runs to 15 residues. In DNA, the CDR3 is TGTGCCAGCAGCTTCGGGACAGGGAAATCCTACGAGCAGTACTTC. It encodes CASSFGTGKSYEQYF.